A selection of T cell receptor beta chains follows, all from one sample in a study of CD8+CD57+ T cells in acquired aplastic anemia. Each CDR3 protein is one row after TCRdb ran MiXCR on the reads. The sample holds roughly 160,000 distinct CDR3 sequences, around 48% seen once. Sample: sorted CD4+, CD8+, or CD8+CD57+ T cells (not recorded which) from PBMCs. These receptors were obtained from a human donor with aplastic anemia. The CDR3 runs from the conserved cysteine through the conserved F or W. Fields, in order: V gene, J gene, D gene, CDR3 protein. A D gene is named only where the DNA matches it firmly.

TRBV6-1	TRBJ2-3	TRBD2	CASGLAGGYGTDTQYF
TRBV9	TRBJ1-1	TRBD1	CASRPGTGIGTEAFF
TRBV7-7	TRBJ2-5	TRBD2	CASSSEREEWETQYF
TRBV20-1	TRBJ2-1	-	CSARDRLIEQFF
TRBV14	TRBJ1-6	-	CASSLEAGDSLHF
TRBV24-1	TRBJ2-7	TRBD1	CATTWTGLKHEQYF
TRBV7-3	TRBJ1-6	TRBD1	CASSPGGTGNSPLHF
TRBV19	TRBJ2-7	TRBD2	CASSISPLGAGLTYEQYF
TRBV11-1	TRBJ1-4	-	CASSSELGDKRREKLFF
TRBV12-3/TRBV12-4	TRBJ1-5	-	CASSQQVPQPQHF
TRBV19	TRBJ1-5	-	CASQRGGGRQPQHF
TRBV15	TRBJ2-1	TRBD1	CATSRWDSGYEQFF
TRBV7-9	TRBJ2-7	-	CASSLGPPEQYF
TRBV4-2	TRBJ2-7	-	CASSPEGGGTSYEQYF
TRBV12-3/TRBV12-4	TRBJ1-2	-	CASSQGLTYGYTF
TRBV2	TRBJ1-5	-	CASSVGREGNQPQHF
TRBV20-1	TRBJ2-1	-	CSASGGRGRNEQFF
TRBV20-1	TRBJ1-6	-	CSAQKTAGVNSPLHF
TRBV9	TRBJ1-2	-	CASSVGRERGYTF
TRBV2	TRBJ2-7	-	CASRWARYEQYF
TRBV24-1	TRBJ2-2	TRBD1	CAASRGRELFF
TRBV7-3	TRBJ1-4	TRBD1	CASSMGQINEKLFF
TRBV27	TRBJ1-3	-	CASTSRDVGNTIYF
TRBV11-1	TRBJ2-2	-	CASSSGPTGELFF
TRBV7-9	TRBJ2-7	-	CASSPTRTGEQYF
TRBV7-6	TRBJ1-5	-	CASSLSGPRGNQPRHF
TRBV2	TRBJ1-6	-	CASSLYGGGSPLHF
TRBV10-3	TRBJ1-1	TRBD1	CAIRPQGQGTEAFF
TRBV7-2	TRBJ2-2	TRBD1	CASSPPTGAGGELFF
TRBV20-1	TRBJ1-2	-	CSARDEGNYGYTF
TRBV19	TRBJ2-5	-	CARSLQETQYF
TRBV2	TRBJ1-4	-	CASSSRTGQAFEKLFF
TRBV7-8	TRBJ2-1	-	CASSPGHNEQFF
TRBV15	TRBJ2-7	TRBD2	CATSRGTSGSSHEQYF
TRBV30	TRBJ1-2	-	CAWEPSRTVNYGYTF
TRBV24-1	TRBJ2-3	TRBD1	CATSDPQGESTDTQYF
TRBV7-9	TRBJ2-7	-	CASSVGSVSYEQYF
TRBV2	TRBJ1-2	-	CASSRKAGIYGYTF
TRBV7-2	TRBJ2-7	TRBD2	CASRRLAESYEQYF
TRBV6-1	TRBJ1-1	-	CASSTPFGTVNTEAFF
TRBV10-1	TRBJ1-6	-	CASSESENSPLHF
TRBV28	TRBJ2-3	-	CASSWGVGNTQYF
TRBV7-8	TRBJ2-3	-	CASSSGGTQYF
TRBV13	TRBJ2-7	TRBD1	CASSQRTGLGYEQYF
TRBV7-3	TRBJ2-1	TRBD2	CASSLMASGSLNEQFF
TRBV7-3	TRBJ2-7	TRBD1	CASSLTPGGIDEQYF
TRBV7-6	TRBJ1-1	-	CASSSRGPTEAFF
TRBV29-1	TRBJ2-7	-	CSVVKGTSSYEQYF
TRBV7-2	TRBJ2-7	-	CASSLVGITYEQYF
TRBV28	TRBJ1-1	-	CASSLLAPQNTEAFF
TRBV6-5	TRBJ2-5	-	CASRGMQETQYF
TRBV6-2/TRBV6-3	TRBJ2-7	-	CASSSTHPPSPSSYEQYF
TRBV20-1	TRBJ2-7	-	CSAGDIEQYF